These T cell receptor beta chains were read from a single sample in a study of T cells after yellow fever vaccination. TCRdb called the 5' RACE reads again in MiXCR, with one record for every CDR3 protein. The sample has 300,000 to 400,000 distinct CDR3 sequences, about 7.8% seen once. The sequencing used PBMCs, collected roughly 45 days after the first yellow fever vaccination. These receptors originate from a man between 18 and 29 years old who received the YFV17D yellow fever vaccine. CDR3s include the opening cysteine and the closing phenylalanine or tryptophan. Each record gives: V gene, D gene, clone size, J gene, CDR3 protein, CDR3 DNA. The D gene is left open where the match is weak. Size values are once, few and many counts, or a class for expanded clones, and some rows have none.

TRBV29-1	NA	few	TRBJ1-3	CSVVGHNSGNTIYF	TGCAGCGTTGTGGGACATAACTCTGGAAACACCATATATTTT
TRBV6-5	NA	NA	TRBJ2-7	CAATGVSEQYF	TGTGCCGCCACTGGGGTTAGCGAGCAGTACTTC
TRBV5-5	NA	many	TRBJ2-5	CASSFEDQETQYF	TGTGCCAGCAGCTTCGAAGACCAAGAGACCCAGTACTTC
TRBV10-3	TRBD1	NA	TRBJ2-2	CAIRNRDRGNTGELFF	TGTGCCATCAGAAACCGGGACAGGGGCAACACCGGGGAGCTGTTTTTT
TRBV6-1	TRBD2	NA	TRBJ2-1	CASRSGLAGNEQFF	TGTGCCAGCAGGAGCGGACTAGCGGGGAATGAGCAGTTCTTC
TRBV19	TRBD1	few	TRBJ2-5	CASSIARQGARETQYF	TGTGCCAGTAGTATAGCTCGACAGGGGGCGCGGGAGACCCAGTACTTC
TRBV5-6	NA	NA	TRBJ2-1	CASSFPTGNEQFF	TGTGCCAGCAGCTTCCCAACGGGCAATGAGCAGTTCTTC
TRBV12-3/TRBV12-4	TRBD2	NA	TRBJ2-2	CASKPSGGGTGELFF	TGTGCCAGCAAGCCGTCGGGGGGTGGGACCGGGGAGCTGTTTTTT
TRBV6-1	NA	few	TRBJ1-5	CASLRPGQPQHF	TGTGCCAGCCTTCGACCTGGTCAGCCCCAGCATTTT
TRBV4-1	NA	many	TRBJ2-3	CASSQDEGVTSTDTQYF	TGCGCCAGCAGCCAAGATGAGGGGGTAACTAGCACAGATACGCAGTATTTT
TRBV20-1	NA	many	TRBJ1-5	CSAEGGGGQPQHF	TGCAGTGCTGAGGGGGGCGGTGGGCAGCCCCAGCATTTT
TRBV7-9	TRBD2	NA	TRBJ2-5	CASKTAERGAQETQYF	TGTGCCAGCAAAACAGCGGAGCGGGGAGCCCAAGAGACCCAGTACTTC
TRBV9	TRBD1	NA	TRBJ2-5	CASSVAGQGLETQYF	TGTGCCAGCAGCGTAGCGGGACAGGGGTTGGAGACCCAGTACTTC
TRBV29-1	NA	many	TRBJ1-1	CSVGRRNTEAFF	TGCAGCGTTGGCCGGCGGAACACTGAAGCTTTCTTT
TRBV7-9	TRBD1	NA	TRBJ2-7	CASSSRTGAYEQYF	TGTGCCAGCAGCTCGCGGACAGGGGCCTACGAGCAGTACTTC
TRBV6-1	TRBD1	few	TRBJ1-2	CASSLGQGAPGYTF	TGTGCCAGCAGTCTCGGACAGGGGGCCCCTGGCTACACCTTC
TRBV20-1	TRBD2	NA	TRBJ2-1	CSARVLAGAHNEQFF	TGCAGTGCTAGAGTTCTAGCGGGGGCCCACAATGAGCAGTTCTTC
TRBV11-2	NA	NA	TRBJ2-1	CASSLERTRSYNEQFF	TGTGCCAGCAGCTTAGAAAGGACTCGCTCCTACAATGAGCAGTTCTTC
TRBV5-1	TRBD2	few	TRBJ2-7	CASGPLAGSSYEQYF	TGCGCCAGCGGACCACTAGCGGGGAGCTCCTACGAGCAGTACTTC
TRBV7-8	NA	NA	TRBJ2-2	CASRLTGSGELFF	TGTGCCAGCAGGTTAACAGGGTCCGGGGAGCTGTTTTTT
TRBV29-1	TRBD2	NA	TRBJ2-4	CSVEGTSGDLAKNIQYF	TGCAGCGTTGAAGGGACTAGCGGGGACCTAGCCAAAAACATTCAGTACTTC
TRBV4-1	NA	NA	TRBJ2-7	CASSLDVTETYEQYF	TGCGCCAGCAGTCTGGACGTGACGGAGACCTACGAGCAGTACTTC
TRBV20-1	TRBD2	NA	TRBJ2-3	CSAVAGGTTDTQYF	TGCAGTGCAGTAGCGGGGGGTACCACAGATACGCAGTATTTT
TRBV5-4	TRBD2	few	TRBJ2-3	CASSSFDGGASTDTQYF	TGTGCCAGCAGCTCATTCGACGGGGGGGCCAGCACAGATACGCAGTATTTT
TRBV5-6	NA	NA	TRBJ2-3	CASSRPGGQDTQYF	TGTGCCAGCAGCCGGCCGGGGGGCCAAGATACGCAGTATTTT
TRBV28	TRBD1	many	TRBJ2-3	CASSLRTGFTDTQYF	TGTGCCAGCAGTTTAAGGACAGGATTCACAGATACGCAGTATTTT
TRBV6-5	NA	many	TRBJ2-5	CASSYSIGGREGQYF	TGTGCCAGCAGTTACTCAATCGGGGGCAGGGAGGGCCAGTACTTC
TRBV5-6	TRBD1	few	TRBJ2-3	CASSFLSQGADTQYF	TGTGCCAGCAGCTTTCTTTCACAGGGGGCCGATACGCAGTATTTT
TRBV4-3	TRBD2	few	TRBJ2-1	CASSLQTGGEPSYNEQFF	TGCGCCAGCAGCCTCCAGACCGGGGGGGAACCCTCCTACAATGAGCAGTTCTTC
TRBV18	NA	few	TRBJ2-6	CASSPPRGPGANVLTF	TGTGCCAGCTCACCCCCCCGGGGGCCTGGGGCCAACGTCCTGACTTTC
TRBV18	NA	few	TRBJ1-5	CASSPWVGEFPQHF	TGTGCCAGCTCACCATGGGTTGGGGAGTTTCCCCAGCATTTT
TRBV18	NA	few	TRBJ2-3	CASSPPRGAPYTDTQYF	TGTGCCAGCTCACCACCGAGAGGGGCCCCTTACACAGATACGCAGTATTTT
TRBV29-1	NA	NA	TRBJ2-7	CSVGDMSYEQYF	TGCAGCGTTGGGGACATGTCCTACGAGCAGTACTTC
TRBV12-3/TRBV12-4	NA	NA	TRBJ2-3	CASTQGGGASTDTQYF	TGTGCCAGCACCCAAGGGGGGGGGGCAAGCACAGATACGCAGTATTTT
TRBV4-1	NA	few	TRBJ2-3	CASSQGGGIWTDTQYF	TGCGCCAGCAGCCAAGGAGGGGGAATTTGGACAGATACGCAGTATTTT
TRBV5-1	TRBD2	NA	TRBJ2-3	CASSSNIAGGSDTQYF	TGCGCCAGCAGCTCGAACATAGCGGGGGGGTCAGATACGCAGTATTTT
TRBV18	NA	few	TRBJ2-7	CASSPPAGTHEQYF	TGTGCCAGCTCACCCCCTGCCGGAACCCACGAGCAGTACTTC
TRBV3-1	TRBD1	many	TRBJ2-7	CASSQSGTGGEQYF	TGTGCCAGCAGCCAATCCGGGACAGGGGGCGAGCAGTACTTC
TRBV7-8	NA	NA	TRBJ2-2	CASSRQVNTGELFF	TGTGCCAGCAGCAGACAGGTGAACACCGGGGAGCTGTTTTTT
TRBV24-1	NA	few	TRBJ2-1	CATSDLRDNEQFF	TGTGCCACCAGTGACTTGCGGGACAATGAGCAGTTCTTC
TRBV5-6	TRBD1	few	TRBJ1-6	CASSFEDRENSPLHF	TGTGCCAGCAGCTTCGAAGACAGGGAAAATTCACCCCTCCACTTT
TRBV7-2	NA	few	TRBJ1-5	CASSPGYNQPQHF	TGTGCCAGCAGCCCAGGGTACAATCAGCCCCAGCATTTT
TRBV6-2/TRBV6-3	NA	NA	TRBJ1-5	CASSYSVGTTTVPQHF	TGTGCCAGCAGTTACTCCGTCGGGACTACTACTGTTCCCCAGCATTTT
TRBV4-1	NA	NA	TRBJ1-1	CASSQLLGAGEAFF	TGCGCCAGCAGCCAGCTCTTGGGGGCTGGTGAAGCTTTCTTT
TRBV3-1	NA	NA	TRBJ2-1	CACSQEGGSYNEQFF	TGTGCCTGCAGCCAAGAAGGGGGCTCCTACAATGAGCAGTTCTTC
TRBV7-8	NA	few	TRBJ2-3	CASSSRTRTDTQYF	TGTGCCAGCAGCTCTCGGACTCGCACAGATACGCAGTATTTT
TRBV5-1	NA	many	TRBJ2-1	CASTRGDWAGNEQFF	TGCGCCAGCACCAGGGGGGACTGGGCCGGTAATGAGCAGTTCTTC
TRBV3-1	NA	NA	TRBJ2-1	CASSQDWSRGSGSYNEQFF	TGTGCCAGCAGCCAAGATTGGAGTCGGGGAAGCGGGTCCTACAATGAGCAGTTCTTC
TRBV5-4	NA	NA	TRBJ1-1	CASSPPGRFTEAFF	TGTGCCAGCAGCCCCCCCGGCCGCTTCACTGAAGCTTTCTTT
TRBV7-2	NA	many	TRBJ2-2	CASSFWRTGELFF	TGTGCCAGCAGCTTCTGGAGGACCGGGGAGCTGTTTTTT